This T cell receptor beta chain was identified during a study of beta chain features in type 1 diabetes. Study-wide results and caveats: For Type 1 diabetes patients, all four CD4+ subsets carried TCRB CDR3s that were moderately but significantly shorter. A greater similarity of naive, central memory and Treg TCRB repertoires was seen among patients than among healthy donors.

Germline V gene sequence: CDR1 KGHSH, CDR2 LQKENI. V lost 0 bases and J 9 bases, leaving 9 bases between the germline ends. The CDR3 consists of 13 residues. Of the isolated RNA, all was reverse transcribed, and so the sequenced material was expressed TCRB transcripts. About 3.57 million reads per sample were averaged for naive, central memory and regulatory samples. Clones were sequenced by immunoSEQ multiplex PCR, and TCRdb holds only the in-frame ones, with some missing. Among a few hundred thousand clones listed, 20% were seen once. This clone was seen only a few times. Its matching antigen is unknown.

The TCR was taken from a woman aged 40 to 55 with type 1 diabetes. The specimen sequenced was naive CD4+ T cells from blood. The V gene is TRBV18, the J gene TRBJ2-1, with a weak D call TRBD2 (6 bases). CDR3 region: CASSPPGGGEQFF. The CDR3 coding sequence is TGTGCCAGCTCACCACCGGGGGGAGGTGAGCAGTTCTTC.